Following are 18 T cell receptor beta chains from one sample sequenced in a study of blood T cell repertoires in COVID-19 (dated by TCRdb to about 2020). Library preparation employed the immunoSEQ multiplex PCR assay. TCRdb provides this immuneACCESS table in a form limited to in-frame rearrangements. Some clones are lacking; in checked studies, under half of them reflect an unresolved V gene, and why the rest are absent is not known. For this sample there are 200,000 to 250,000 clones; roughly 87% appear just once. Approximately 12% of the sample rests with the top ten. Sequencing was carried out using peripheral blood. The origin of the receptors is a woman in her late teens or twenties who had recovered from COVID-19.

The rearrangement uses TRBV29-1 and TRBJ2-1; TRBD2 is a possible D gene (6 bases). The CDR3 runs to 14 residues. Deletions cut 4 bases from V and 2 bases from J, with 12 bases between. Germline CDR1 SQVTM, CDR2 ANQGSEA. CDR3 sequence (DNA): TGCAGCGTTGGCAGCGGGCGCACCTACAATGAGCAGTTCTTC. Its translation: CSVGSGRTYNEQFF.

The chain has TRBV7-3 and TRBJ2-1, with 12 bases aligning to TRBD2. The junction had 0 bases not matched to a gene; V was cut back by 6 bases and J by 0 bases. The CDR3 is made up of 15 amino acids. The germline V gene has CDR1 SGHTA and CDR2 FQGTGA. The DNA for the CDR3 is TGTGCCAGCAGGACTAGCGGGAGCTCCTACAATGAGCAGTTCTTC. It is translated as CASRTSGSSYNEQFF.

This clone is medium-sized (0.01 to 0.1%) within its sample. The V and J genes are TRBV5-4 and TRBJ1-2; TRBD1 matches at 8 bases. The CDR3 is 15 residues long. CDR1 SGHNT and CDR2 YYREEE come from the germline V gene (reference sequence). After removal of 2 bases from V and 4 bases from J, the junction contained 7 bases not matched to a gene. In DNA, the CDR3 is TGTGCCAGCAGCTTTGAACAGGGGGTTCTCTATGGCTACACCTTC. Its protein product is CASSFEQGVLYGYTF.

V gene TRBV19 combines with J gene TRBJ2-5; perhaps TRBD2 as D (5 bases). V was pared by 5 bases and J by 5 bases, with 9 bases between. Germline V CDR1 and CDR2: LNHDA, SQIVND (reference sequence). There are 12 residues in the CDR3. CDR3 nucleotide sequence: TGTGCCAGTAGTCTTTCGGGGGAGACCCAGTACTTC. It specifies CASSLSGETQYF.

The chain's CDR3 is CASSYEFFGNTEAFF. The CDR3 DNA reads as TGTGCCAGCAGTTACGAATTTTTCGGGAACACTGAAGCTTTCTTT. V is TRBV6-2 or TRBV6-3 and J is TRBJ1-1; D remains ambiguous. This CDR3 has 15 residues. The germline V gene encodes CDR1 MNHEY and CDR2 SVGEGT. The V end was cut by 2 bases, the J end by 1 base, with 11 bases between.

The chain couples TRBV14 to TRBJ1-6; perhaps TRBD1 as D (6 bases). Germline V gene data show CDR1 as SGHDN and CDR2 as FVKESK. Trimming removed 3 bases from V and 8 bases from J, with 11 bases in between. The CDR3 loop spans 14 amino acids. The CDR3 spells CASSHDRYDSPLHF. The CDR3 DNA reads as TGTGCCAGCAGCCACGACAGGTATGATTCACCCCTCCACTTT.

V usage is TRBV5-5 and J usage is TRBJ2-7; the D gene is possibly TRBD2 (6 bases). Germline loops: CDR1 SGHKS, CDR2 YYEKEE (reference sequence). CDR3 length: 16 residues. Trimming pared 0 bases from V and 0 bases from J, leaving 13 bases between. The CDR3: CASSLAPGGVSYEQYF. In DNA form, the CDR3 reads TGTGCCAGCAGCTTGGCCCCAGGAGGGGTCTCCTACGAGCAGTACTTC.

The genes are TRBV28 and TRBJ2-3; the match to TRBD2 covers 12 bases. V shed 5 bases and J 7 bases; nucleotides not matched to a gene: 7. The CDR3 is 15 residues long. Germline values: CDR1 MDHEN, CDR2 SYDVKM. DNA for the CDR3: TGTGCCAGCAGTGCGAGACTAGCGGGAGCCTATACGCAGTATTTT. It codes for CASSARLAGAYTQYF.

CDR3 protein: CASSLSGDSYNEQFF. CDR3 in DNA: TGTGCCAGCAGTTTGAGCGGGGACTCCTACAATGAGCAGTTCTTC. V is TRBV25-1 and J is TRBJ2-1; 7 bases are a match to TRBD2. Germline CDR1 is MGHDK and CDR2 is SYGVNS. V dropped 5 bases and J dropped 0; count of bases not matched to a gene: 4. This CDR3 has 15 amino acids.

This chain uses TRBV18 with TRBJ2-7, with D possibly being TRBD1 (5 bases). The CDR3 totals 13 residues. V was shortened by 6 bases and J by 3 bases, with 12 bases between the two germline ends. Per the germline V gene, CDR1 is KGHSH and CDR2 is LQKENI. CDR3 in amino acids: CASSPGQVYEQYF. In nucleotides, the CDR3 is TGTGCCAGCTCCCCCGGACAAGTCTACGAGCAGTACTTC.

The chain joins TRBV2 to TRBJ1-2, with D perhaps matching TRBD1 (5 bases). Germline assignment: CDR1 SNHLY and CDR2 FYNNEI. There are 13 residues in the CDR3. V lost 10 bases to trimming and J lost 8 bases, with 20 bases between them. DNA for the CDR3: TGTGCCATCCCCTGGCAGGGCGGTGACGGCTACACCTTC. It codes for CAIPWQGGDGYTF.

The gene calls are TRBV28 and TRBJ2-7; TRBD1 aligns across 7 bases. Germline V lookup: CDR1 MDHEN, CDR2 SYDVKM. The CDR3 runs to 13 residues. The J segment lost 1 base and the V segment lost 6 bases, leaving 3 bases of the junction unmatched. CDR3 DNA: TGTGCCAGCAGATGGGACAGTTCCTACGAGCAGTACTTC. Protein product: CASRWDSSYEQYF.

The rearrangement uses TRBV5-4 and TRBJ1-1; TRBD1 agrees at 8 bases. From germline, CDR1 is SGHNT and CDR2 YYREEE (reference sequence). With 7 bases clipped from V and 5 bases from J, the junction kept 10 bases outside the gene matches. CDR3 size: 14 residues. CDR3 loop: CASGSQGALTEAFF. DNA for the CDR3: TGTGCCAGCGGATCGCAGGGGGCGCTTACTGAAGCTTTCTTT.

V and J are TRBV4-1 and TRBJ1-1; D might be TRBD1 (5 bases). CDR3 length: 13 amino acids. The ends were cut back, 2 bases at V and 1 base at J, with 5 bases in the middle. The germline V gene encodes CDR1 MGHRA and CDR2 YSYEKL. The CDR3 nucleotides read TGCGCCAGCAGCCAAAGGGGGAACACTGAAGCTTTCTTT. It is translated as CASSQRGNTEAFF.

This chain links TRBV13 with TRBJ1-3, with TRBD1 as a possible D gene (6 bases). The CDR3 spans 17 residues. V lost 1 base and J lost 0, with 13 bases in between. Germline CDR1 reads PRHDT; CDR2 reads FYEKMQ (reference sequence). The CDR3 reads CASSLVSGAISGNTIYF. For the CDR3, the DNA is TGTGCCAGCAGCTTAGTCTCAGGGGCTATCTCTGGAAACACCATATATTTT.

This clone was seen more than once but under ten times. The chain links TRBV2 to TRBJ2-3; 11 bases line up with TRBD2. V was clipped by 9 bases and J by 0 bases; unmatched bases: 8. The CDR3 runs 16 residues. Germline V lookup: CDR1 SNHLY, CDR2 FYNNEI. CDR3 loop: CASQASGGTSTDTQYF. The CDR3 DNA follows: TGTGCCAGTCAAGCTAGCGGGGGGACTAGCACAGATACGCAGTATTTT.

The chain is built from TRBV18 and TRBJ1-3, with 7 positions matching TRBD1. The V and J ends lost 2 bases and 4 bases, in that order; junction bases with no gene match: 11. Germline V gene sequence: CDR1 KGHSH, CDR2 LQKENI. CDR3 length: 17 amino acids. In nucleotides, the CDR3 is TGTGCCAGCTCACCATTACAGACAGGGTTTGCCGGAAACACCATATATTTT. The encoded protein is CASSPLQTGFAGNTIYF.

CDR3 residues: CASCPNTGELFF. CDR3 nucleotides: TGTGCCAGCTGTCCTAACACCGGGGAGCTGTTTTTT. This rearrangement joins TRBV25-1 to TRBJ2-2; D remains ambiguous. The V end was cut by 8 bases, the J end by 2 bases, with 6 bases between. The CDR3 is 12 residues long. Germline V gene sequence: CDR1 MGHDK, CDR2 SYGVNS.